The following is a TCR beta chain sequence with its context. Antigen: not known. Repertoires were generated with immunoSEQ multiplex PCR, while TCRdb's copy carries only in-frame clones and drops some. The data contain about 2.4 million clones, approximately 93% of them singletons. This record belongs to a study of shared clonotypes between healthy human individuals. Looking at the study overall: The donor pool was made up of two women and three men aged 18 to 49. Study findings and constraints: Large depth notwithstanding, sorted-subset sequencing proved incomplete by rarefaction. Among donors, clonotype sharing was expected to be affected by sequencing depth.

The CDR3 spans 20 residues. The sequencing input was naive CD4+ T cells from PBMCs. This sample's subset: CD45RA+ positively selected. This TCR was sampled from a man between 18 and 35 years old in good health. Some clones in this sample may be carry-over from other donors' samples. The rearrangement links TRBV21-1 to TRBJ1-5. TRBV21-1 is listed as a pseudogene. The chain's CDR3 is CASSKESVQTGTRGNQPQHF. DNA of the CDR3: TGTGCCAGCAGCAAAGAGTCAGTTCAGACAGGGACTAGGGGCAATCAGCCCCAGCATTTT.